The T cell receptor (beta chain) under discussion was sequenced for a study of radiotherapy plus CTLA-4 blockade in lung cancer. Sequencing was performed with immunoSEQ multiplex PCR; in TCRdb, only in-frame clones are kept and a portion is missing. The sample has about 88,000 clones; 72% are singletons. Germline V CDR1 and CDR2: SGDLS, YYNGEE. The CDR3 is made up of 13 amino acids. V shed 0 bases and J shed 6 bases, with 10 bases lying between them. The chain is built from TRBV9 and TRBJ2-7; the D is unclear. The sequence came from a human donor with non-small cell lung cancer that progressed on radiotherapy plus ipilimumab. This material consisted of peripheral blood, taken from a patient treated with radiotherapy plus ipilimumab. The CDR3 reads CASSVAPGSEQYF. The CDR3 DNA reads TGTGCCAGCAGCGTAGCCCCAGGTAGCGAGCAGTACTTC.